Below are 29 T cell receptor beta chains sequenced from a single sample in a study of T cell responses to AZD1222 COVID-19 vaccine. TCRdb's table, derived via immunoSEQ multiplex PCR, lists solely in-frame clones and lacks some. The sample lists fewer than 150,000 clones; 88% were seen once. This material consisted of peripheral blood, taken on day 0 of AZD1222 vaccination. These receptors were taken from an adult in good health.

Only one count was recorded for this clone. This chain's CDR3 is CASSERTGQETQYF. DNA for the CDR3: TGTGCCAGCAGTGAAAGGACTGGCCAAGAGACCCAGTACTTC. V gene TRBV2 combines with J gene TRBJ2-5; D perhaps matches TRBD2 (5 bases). V lost 2 bases to trimming and J lost 1 base, with 8 bases between them. This CDR3 is built from 14 residues. Germline-derived CDR1 and CDR2 are SNHLY and FYNNEI.

V gene TRBV9 combines with J gene TRBJ2-7; TRBD2 is a possible D gene (5 bases). This CDR3 comprises 12 residues. Germline V gives CDR1 SGDLS, CDR2 YYNGEE. Trimming left V 5 bases short and J 7 bases short, with 13 bases between. DNA for the CDR3: TGTGCCAGCAGTCCAGGACTGGGAGAGCAGTACTTC. This gives the protein CASSPGLGEQYF.

The V call is TRBV29-1, the J call TRBJ2-6; D possibly corresponds to TRBD2 (5 bases). Trimming cost V 7 bases and J 0 bases, with 13 bases left between them. Per germline, CDR1 SQVTM and CDR2 ANQGSEA. This CDR3 region has 15 residues. In DNA, the CDR3 is TGCAGCGCTTCTTTGGGAGTCTCTGGGGCCAACGTCCTGACTTTC. Amino acid sequence: CSASLGVSGANVLTF. Based on the CDR3 plus reference TRBV29-1 and TRBJ2-6, the full variable domain is SAVISQKPSRDICQRGTSLTIQCQVDSQVTMMFWYRQQPGQSLTLIATANQGSEATYESGFVIDKFPISRPNLTFSTLTVSNMSPEDSSIYLCSASLGVSGANVLTFGAGSRLTVL.

The rearrangement uses TRBV2 and TRBJ2-1, with 8 bases aligning to TRBD1. V trimming: 6 bases; J trimming: 15 bases; junction bases outside the gene matches: 16. Germline CDR1 SNHLY, CDR2 FYNNEI. The CDR3 totals 14 residues. The CDR3 sequence: CASSSGQGFSVGFF. The DNA for the CDR3 is TGTGCCAGCAGCTCCGGACAGGGCTTTAGTGTCGGGTTCTTC.

The V gene is TRBV29-1, the J gene TRBJ2-2; 10 bases align to TRBD2. The CDR3 loop spans 16 amino acids. CDR1 is SQVTM and CDR2 is ANQGSEA in the germline V gene. Trimming took 4 bases from V and 5 from J; bases not matched to a gene: 10. In nucleotides, the CDR3 is TGCAGCGTTGGTACTAGCGGGACGAGTAGAACCGGGGAGCTGTTTTTT. The encoded protein is CSVGTSGTSRTGELFF.

The chain carries TRBV12-3 or TRBV12-4 and TRBJ2-7, with D uncertain. The CDR3 has 12 residues. V was cut by 2 bases and J by 6 bases, with 8 bases left in between. This CDR3 reads CASSLRSAEQYF. CDR3 sequence (DNA): TGTGCCAGCAGTTTAAGGAGCGCCGAGCAGTACTTC.

There are a few counts of this clone. The chain uses TRBV6-2 or TRBV6-3 and TRBJ1-1; no firm D call. V was trimmed by 6 bases and J by 0 bases, leaving 8 bases between them. The V gene's germline CDR1 is MNHEY and CDR2 SVGEGT. The CDR3 is 13 amino acids. The CDR3 sequence: CASSRIMNTEAFF. Here the CDR3 DNA reads TGTGCCAGCAGCCGAATTATGAACACTGAAGCTTTCTTT.

The chain carries TRBV7-8 and TRBJ2-7; D is unclear. Germline V gives CDR1 SGHVS, CDR2 FQNEAQ. This CDR3 is built from 13 residues. V was trimmed by 1 base and J by 3 bases, leaving 7 bases between them. CDR3 DNA: TGTGCCAGCAGCTTAGAGGTCAACTACGAGCAGTACTTC. Translating gives CASSLEVNYEQYF. Based on the CDR3 plus reference TRBV7-8 and TRBJ2-7, the full variable domain is GAGVSQSPRYKVAKRGQDVALRCDPISGHVSLFWYQQALGQGPEFLTYFQNEAQLDKSGLPSDRFFAERPEGSVSTLKIQRTQQEDSAVYLCASSLEVNYEQYFGPGTRLTVT.

V and J are TRBV5-4 and TRBJ1-5; 10 nucleotides line up with TRBD1. The J segment lost 7 bases and the V segment lost 0 bases, leaving 4 bases of the junction unmatched. Germline V lookup: CDR1 SGHNT, CDR2 YYREEE (reference sequence). The CDR3 has 15 residues. The CDR3 region has the DNA TGTGCCAGCAGCTTGGGGACAGGGGGAGGACAGCCCCAGCATTTT. This translates into CASSLGTGGGQPQHF.

This chain joins TRBV10-2 and TRBJ2-4, with D perhaps TRBD1 or TRBD2 (5 bases each). Trimming left V 6 bases short and J 5 bases short, with 11 bases between. From germline, CDR1 is WSHSY and CDR2 SAAADI. This CDR3 spans 13 amino acids. CDR3 nucleotide sequence: TGCGCCAGCAGCCGGGGCAGAGAAAACATTCAGTACTTC. Its protein product is CASSRGRENIQYF.

The chain carries TRBV25-1 and TRBJ2-4; 7 nucleotides line up with TRBD1. The V gene's germline CDR1 is MGHDK and CDR2 SYGVNS. This CDR3 spans 16 amino acids. V was pared by 1 base and J by 5 bases, with 8 bases of the junction left unmatched. The CDR3 sequence is CASSESGRGNENIQYF. The CDR3 coding sequence is TGTGCCAGCAGTGAATCTGGCAGGGGGAACGAAAACATTCAGTACTTC.

This clone was counted once. The chain carries TRBV5-1 and TRBJ2-4, with 10 positions matching TRBD1. CDR1 is SGHRS, CDR2 YFSETQ, per germline. The CDR3 totals 16 residues. Losses at the gene ends were 4 bases for V and 5 bases for J; bases not matched to a gene: 9. In DNA, the CDR3 is TGCGCCAGCAGCACCGGACAGGGGGGAGTCCAAAACATTCAGTACTTC. Protein product: CASSTGQGGVQNIQYF.

This clone has more than one count but fewer than ten. The CDR3 reads CASRGSAEGYGYTF. CDR3 bases: TGCGCAAGCCGAGGCTCGGCAGAAGGTTATGGCTACACCTTC. The rearrangement joins TRBV5-1 to TRBJ1-2; no clear D. CDR3 length: 14 amino acids. Germline CDR1 is SGHRS and CDR2 is YFSETQ. Supplemented by reference TRBV5-1 and TRBJ1-2, the full variable domain reads KAGVTQTPRYLIKTRGQQVTLSCSPISGHRSVSWYQQTPGQGLQFLFEYFSETQRNKGNFPGRFSGRQFSNSRSEMNVSTLELGDSALYLCASRGSAEGYGYTFGSGTRLTVV.

This chain uses TRBV5-1 with TRBJ2-5, with no clear D. V was trimmed by 0 bases and J by 2 bases, leaving 8 bases between them. Germline values: CDR1 SGHRS, CDR2 YFSETQ. The CDR3 spans 14 residues. This chain's CDR3 is CASSLGGVQETQYF. CDR3 sequence (DNA): TGCGCCAGCAGCTTGGGTGGGGTACAAGAGACCCAGTACTTC.

The chain employs TRBV28 and TRBJ1-5; TRBD1 is a possible D gene (5 bases). V dropped 1 base and J dropped 7 bases, with 11 bases sitting between them. The CDR3 sequence is 14 residues long. The V gene's germline CDR1 is MDHEN and CDR2 SYDVKM. The CDR3 loop is CASSLFSGRQPQHF. The CDR3 DNA reads TGTGCCAGCAGTTTATTCTCGGGACGGCAGCCCCAGCATTTT.

V usage is TRBV11-2 and J usage is TRBJ1-6, with TRBD1 matching 8 bases. J was trimmed by 7 bases and V by 5 bases; bases with no gene match: 7. Germline V CDR1 and CDR2: SGHAT, FQNNGV. The CDR3 is 15 residues long. DNA of the CDR3: TGTGCCAGCAGCCCTTCGACAGGGGTCAATTCACCCCTCCACTTT. Protein product: CASSPSTGVNSPLHF.

The chain joins TRBV19 to TRBJ2-2; 10 bases are a match to TRBD2. This CDR3 has 16 residues. Per germline, CDR1 LNHDA and CDR2 SQIVND (reference sequence). V dropped 4 bases and J dropped 9; count of bases not matched to a gene: 11. The CDR3 DNA reads TGTGCCAGTAGTAGACGACGGCTAGCGGGAGTACGGGAGCTGTTTTTT. It yields the protein CASSRRRLAGVRELFF.

The chain couples TRBV27 to TRBJ2-7; 7 positions agree with TRBD2. CDR1 is MNHEY and CDR2 is SMNVEV in the germline V gene (reference sequence). The junction had 12 bases not matched to a gene; V was cut back by 3 bases and J by 4 bases. CDR3 length equals 16 residues. The CDR3 loop reads CASSLRSGGSGYEQYF. As DNA, the CDR3 is TGTGCCAGCAGTTTGAGGTCCGGGGGGTCCGGATACGAGCAGTACTTC.

This sequence joins TRBV27 and TRBJ1-1, with D maybe TRBD1 (5 bases). CDR3 size: 14 residues. The V and J ends lost 6 bases and 6 bases respectively, with 17 bases between them. Germline CDR1 MNHEY, CDR2 SMNVEV (reference sequence). The CDR3 loop is CASSSTGGGSEAFF. The CDR3 DNA follows: TGTGCCAGCAGCTCTACCGGTGGGGGTTCTGAAGCTTTCTTT.

The chain has TRBV20-1 and TRBJ2-3; TRBD2 aligns across 13 bases. CDR1 is DFQATT, CDR2 SNEGSKA, per germline (reference sequence). Losses at the gene ends were 3 bases for V and 6 bases for J; bases not matched to a gene: 12. The CDR3 extends over 17 amino acids. The CDR3 DNA follows: TGCAGTGCTAGTGAGCGACTAGCGGGAGGTGGTTTTGATACGCAGTATTTT. It is translated as CSASERLAGGGFDTQYF.

This clone came up once. V usage is TRBV12-5 and J usage is TRBJ2-2; D gene uncertain. Germline CDR1 and CDR2: LGHNT and FRNRAP. Trimming took off 0 bases at V and 6 bases at J, with 8 bases between the two ends. This CDR3 region has 14 residues. For the CDR3, the DNA is TGTGCTAGTGGTTTGGTACGGGTGGCCGGGGAGCTGTTTTTT. Protein product: CASGLVRVAGELFF.

The CDR3 loop reads CASSQDGRGPQLEQYF. The CDR3 DNA reads TGCGCCAGCAGCCAAGATGGAAGGGGGCCCCAACTAGAGCAGTACTTC. This sequence joins TRBV4-1 and TRBJ2-7, with TRBD1 matching over 7 bases. CDR1 MGHRA and CDR2 YSYEKL come from the germline V gene. The V gene end was trimmed by 0 bases and the J gene end by 7 bases; junction bases not matched to a gene: 12. CDR3 length: 16 residues.

The chain joins TRBV23-1 to TRBJ1-5, with D perhaps matching TRBD1 (6 bases). TRBV23-1 is labeled an ORF, and its function is uncertain. CDR3 size: 18 residues. Deletions cut 4 bases from V and 4 bases from J, with 23 bases between. CDR3 in DNA: TGCGCCAGCAGTCTTTACATCCCGACAGGCAAGCGGAATCAGCCCCAGCATTTT. It yields the protein CASSLYIPTGKRNQPQHF.

The gene calls are TRBV5-1 and TRBJ2-3; no definite D call. Trimming pared 7 bases from V and 4 bases from J, leaving 16 bases between. The CDR3 extends over 14 amino acids. Germline V lookup: CDR1 SGHRS, CDR2 YFSETQ. The CDR3 DNA reads TGCGCCAGCGCTGTGGGTGGTCCCGCAGATACGCAGTATTTT. Translation gives CASAVGGPADTQYF.

This sequence joins TRBV29-1 and TRBJ2-5; 15 nucleotides match TRBD2. Germline CDR1 is SQVTM and CDR2 is ANQGSEA. This CDR3 region has 17 residues. V lost 8 bases and J lost 2; bases outside the gene matches: 12. Here the CDR3 DNA reads TGCAGCCAACTCCGGACTAGCGGGGGGGACCCACAAGAGACCCAGTACTTC. Translating gives CSQLRTSGGDPQETQYF.

The chain joins TRBV27 to TRBJ2-7; TRBD1 agrees at 9 bases. This CDR3 has 15 amino acids. Losses at the gene ends were 2 bases for V and 3 bases for J; bases not matched to a gene: 5. The germline gives CDR1 MNHEY, CDR2 SMNVEV (reference sequence). In DNA form, the CDR3 reads TGTGCCAGCAGTTTAAGGAGGGACAGGGACTACGAGCAGTACTTC. Its translation: CASSLRRDRDYEQYF.

The chain joins TRBV10-3 to TRBJ1-1, with 7 nucleotides matching TRBD1. The V segment lost 1 base and the J segment 1 base; nucleotides outside the gene matches: 9. Germline CDR1 and CDR2: ENHRY and SYGVKD. The CDR3 runs 17 residues. CDR3 DNA: TGTGCCATCAGTGAGTGGGTAACCAGGGGGGCGAACACTGAAGCTTTCTTT. Amino acids: CAISEWVTRGANTEAFF.

The rearrangement joins TRBV6-2 or TRBV6-3 to TRBJ1-1; 8 bases are a match to TRBD1. Trimming cost V 5 bases and J 1 base; bases outside gene matches: 6. CDR3 length: 15 amino acids. Germline assignment: CDR1 MNHEY and CDR2 SVGEGT. CDR3 bases: TGTGCCAGCAGTAGAGACAGGGGTTGGAACACTGAAGCTTTCTTT. Amino acids: CASSRDRGWNTEAFF.

This rearrangement joins TRBV27 to TRBJ1-2; unclear D gene. Germline loops: CDR1 MNHEY, CDR2 SMNVEV (reference sequence). The CDR3 runs to 14 residues. V lost 6 bases and J 6 bases, leaving 17 bases between the germline ends. This CDR3 is CASSPKGSIHGYTF. In DNA, the CDR3 is TGTGCCAGCAGCCCAAAGGGTAGTATCCATGGCTACACCTTC.